This record concerns one T cell receptor (beta chain) sequence. Germline V gene data show CDR1 as SGHRS and CDR2 as YFSETQ. This CDR3 has 15 residues. V was clipped by 4 bases and J by 0 bases; unmatched bases: 0. This entry belongs to a study of blood T cell repertoires in COVID-19. Study-wide background: The United States, Italy and Spain supplied acute and convalescent COVID-19 samples. PBMCs, B-cell-depleted T cells, or T cells provided the cDNA or gDNA that made up the material.

Original processing methods: Amplifying reference gene primers gave estimates of nucleated cell counts. The protocol was immunoSEQ multiplex PCR, while the TCRdb copy is restricted to in-frame clones and leaves out a portion. V, J and clone size reflect that table, while D and trimming were determined from the DNA. The sample yields about 74,000 clones, approximately 90% seen once. Input material: peripheral blood. The gene calls are TRBV5-1 and TRBJ2-6, with 8 nucleotides matching TRBD2. This TCR was sampled from a man aged 65 to 79 with active or convalescent COVID-19. Here the CDR3 DNA reads TGCGCCAGCAGCGGGACTAGCTCTGGGGCCAACGTCCTGACTTTC. This codes for CASSGTSSGANVLTF.